The 3 T cell receptor beta chains reported below all come from one sample, sequenced in a study of T cells expressing NK-cell markers (dated by TCRdb to 2018 to 2020). Library preparation used 5' RACE. The instrument given in TCRdb is Illumina HiSeq 2000. After the reads were reprocessed by TCRdb, one entry was made per CDR3 protein sequence, with no DNA. This sample's listing comprises 90,000 to 130,000 distinct CDR3 sequences. The ten largest make up around a sixth of the sample. Material: blood T cells: a sorted CD56 or NKG2C T cell subset, CD4+ or CD8+ T cells, or bulk PBMC T cells (not recorded which). Every receptor here comes from a woman aged 18 to 69 in good health.

The genes are TRBV12-3 or TRBV12-4 and TRBJ2-5; the D call of TRBD1 rests on TCRdb alone, since no DNA is present to check it. The CDR3 sequence is 14 residues long. CDR3 loop: CASSWGAIQETQYF.

The V call is TRBV6-2 or TRBV6-3, the J call TRBJ2-2; TCRdb indicates TRBD2, and absent DNA this call remains unverified. Germline loops: CDR1 MNHEY, CDR2 SVGEGT. The CDR3 sequence is 16 residues long. The CDR3 sequence: CASSYSTSSGPGELFF.

The V call is TRBV12-3 or TRBV12-4, the J call TRBJ2-1; the D call of TRBD1 rests on TCRdb alone, since no DNA is present to check it. There are 13 residues in the CDR3. The CDR3: CASRGLSYNEQFF.